Sequencing of this TCR beta chain was carried out in a study of blood T cell repertoires in COVID-19. Study overall: The United States, Italy and Spain supplied acute and convalescent COVID-19 samples. The cDNA or gDNA used as material had been derived from T cells, B-cell-depleted T cells, or PBMCs.

This clone was found a few times. Original processing notes: Researchers report that nucleated cell counts were estimated from reference gene primer amplification. Here immunoSEQ multiplex PCR was the method, and the copy in TCRdb shows in-frame clones only, minus some. That table gives V, J and clone size, and the DNA gave D and trimming. This table has hundreds of thousands of clones, more than 80% appearing once. CDR1 MGHRA and CDR2 YSYEKL come from the germline V gene. The CDR3 is made up of 16 amino acids. J lost 4 bases, V lost 6 bases, and 9 bases had no gene match. Sequencing was done on a sample of peripheral blood. The chain employs TRBV4-1 and TRBJ1-3; 10 nucleotides align to TRBD1. The TCR comes from a woman in her twenties or thirties with active or convalescent COVID-19. This CDR3 reads CASRLETGGRGNTIYF. In nucleotides, the CDR3 is TGCGCCAGCAGGCTAGAGACAGGGGGCAGGGGAAACACCATATATTTT.